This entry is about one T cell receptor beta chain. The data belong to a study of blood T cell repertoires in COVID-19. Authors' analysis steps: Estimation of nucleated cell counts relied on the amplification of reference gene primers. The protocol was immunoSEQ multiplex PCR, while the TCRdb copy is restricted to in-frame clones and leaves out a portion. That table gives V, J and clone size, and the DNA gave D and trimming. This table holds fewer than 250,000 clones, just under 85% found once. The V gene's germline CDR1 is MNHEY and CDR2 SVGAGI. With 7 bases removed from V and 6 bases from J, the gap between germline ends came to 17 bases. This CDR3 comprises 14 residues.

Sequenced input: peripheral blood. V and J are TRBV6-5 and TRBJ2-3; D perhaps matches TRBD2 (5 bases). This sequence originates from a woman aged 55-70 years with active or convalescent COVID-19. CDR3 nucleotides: TGTGCCAGCACCCCGAGGCTCGGGGTGGATACGCAGTATTTT. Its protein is CASTPRLGVDTQYF.